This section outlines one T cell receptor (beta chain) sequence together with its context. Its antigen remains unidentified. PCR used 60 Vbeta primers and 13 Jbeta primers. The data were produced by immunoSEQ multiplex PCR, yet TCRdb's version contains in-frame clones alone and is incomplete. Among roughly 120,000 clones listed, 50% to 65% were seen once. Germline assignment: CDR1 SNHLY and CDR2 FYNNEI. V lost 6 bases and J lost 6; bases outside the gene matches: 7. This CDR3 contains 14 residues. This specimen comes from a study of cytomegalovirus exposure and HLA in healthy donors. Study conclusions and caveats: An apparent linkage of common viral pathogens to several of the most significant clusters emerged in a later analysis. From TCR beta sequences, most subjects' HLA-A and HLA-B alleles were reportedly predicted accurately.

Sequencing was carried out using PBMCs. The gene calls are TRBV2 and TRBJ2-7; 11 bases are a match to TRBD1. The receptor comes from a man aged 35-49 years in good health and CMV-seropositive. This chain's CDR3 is CASRAGTGGAEQYF. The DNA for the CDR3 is TGTGCCAGCAGAGCCGGGACAGGGGGTGCCGAGCAGTACTTC.